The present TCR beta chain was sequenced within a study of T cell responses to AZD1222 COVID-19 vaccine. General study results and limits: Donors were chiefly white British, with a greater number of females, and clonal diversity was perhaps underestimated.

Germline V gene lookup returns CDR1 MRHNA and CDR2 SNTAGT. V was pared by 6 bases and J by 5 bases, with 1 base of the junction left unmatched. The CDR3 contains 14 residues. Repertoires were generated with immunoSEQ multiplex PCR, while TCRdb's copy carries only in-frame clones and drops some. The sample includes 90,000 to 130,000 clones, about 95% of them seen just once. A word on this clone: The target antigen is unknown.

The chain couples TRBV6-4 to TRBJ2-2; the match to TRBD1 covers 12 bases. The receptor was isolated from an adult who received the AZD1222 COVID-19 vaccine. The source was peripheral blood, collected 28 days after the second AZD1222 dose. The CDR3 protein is CASRGQGATGELFF. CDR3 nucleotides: TGTGCCAGCAGGGGACAGGGGGCAACCGGGGAGCTGTTTTTT.